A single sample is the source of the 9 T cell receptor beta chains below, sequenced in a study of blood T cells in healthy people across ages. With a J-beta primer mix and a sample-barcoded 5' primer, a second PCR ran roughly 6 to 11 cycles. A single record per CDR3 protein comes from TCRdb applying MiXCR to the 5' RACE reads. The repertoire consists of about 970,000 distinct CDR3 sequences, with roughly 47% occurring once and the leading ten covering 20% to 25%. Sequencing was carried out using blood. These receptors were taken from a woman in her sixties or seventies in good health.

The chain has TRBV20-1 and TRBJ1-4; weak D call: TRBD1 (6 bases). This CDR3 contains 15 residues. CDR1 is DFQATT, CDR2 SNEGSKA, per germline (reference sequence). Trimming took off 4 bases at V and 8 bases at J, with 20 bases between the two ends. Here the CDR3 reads CSATDGVGASEKLFF. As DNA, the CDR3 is TGCAGTGCTACCGACGGGGTGGGGGCGTCGGAAAAACTGTTTTTT.

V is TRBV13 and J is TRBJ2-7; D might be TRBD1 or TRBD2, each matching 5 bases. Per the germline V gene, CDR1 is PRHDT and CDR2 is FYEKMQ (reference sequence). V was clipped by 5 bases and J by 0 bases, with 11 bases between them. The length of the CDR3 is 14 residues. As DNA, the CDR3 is TGTGCCAGCAGCCCGGGACCGCCCTCCTACGAGCAGTACTTC. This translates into CASSPGPPSYEQYF.

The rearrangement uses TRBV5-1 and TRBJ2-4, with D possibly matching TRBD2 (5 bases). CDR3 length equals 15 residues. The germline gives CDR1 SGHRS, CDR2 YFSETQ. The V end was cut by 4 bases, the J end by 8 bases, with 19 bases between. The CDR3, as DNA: TGCGCCAGCAGCCGAAGCGGATCCGGGTATGACATTCAGTACTTC. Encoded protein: CASSRSGSGYDIQYF.

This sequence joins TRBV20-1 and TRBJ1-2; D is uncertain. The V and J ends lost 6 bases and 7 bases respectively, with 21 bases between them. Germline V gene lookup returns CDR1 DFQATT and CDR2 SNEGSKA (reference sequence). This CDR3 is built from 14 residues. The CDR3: CSASRAGSVFGYTF. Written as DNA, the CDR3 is TGCAGTGCGAGCCGCGCAGGTTCTGTTTTTGGCTACACCTTC.

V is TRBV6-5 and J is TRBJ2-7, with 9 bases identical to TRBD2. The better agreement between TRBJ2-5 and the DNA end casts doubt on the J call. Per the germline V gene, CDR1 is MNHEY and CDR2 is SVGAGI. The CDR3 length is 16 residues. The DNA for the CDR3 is TGTGCCAGCACTCCAAGGGGGGGACTAGCCGGTGAGACCCAGTACTTC. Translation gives CASTPRGGLAGETQYF.

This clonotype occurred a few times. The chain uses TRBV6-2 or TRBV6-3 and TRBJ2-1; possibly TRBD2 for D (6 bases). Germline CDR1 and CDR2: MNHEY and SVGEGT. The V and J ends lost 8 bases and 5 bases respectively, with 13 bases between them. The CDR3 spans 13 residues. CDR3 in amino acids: CASEAGRDNEQFF. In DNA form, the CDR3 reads TGTGCCAGCGAGGCGGGAAGGGACAATGAGCAGTTCTTC.

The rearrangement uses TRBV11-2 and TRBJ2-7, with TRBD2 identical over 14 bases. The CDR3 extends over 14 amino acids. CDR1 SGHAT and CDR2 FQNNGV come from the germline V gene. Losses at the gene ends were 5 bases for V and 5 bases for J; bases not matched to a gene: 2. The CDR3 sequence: CASSGLAGGDEQYF. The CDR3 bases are TGTGCCAGCAGCGGACTAGCGGGAGGCGACGAGCAGTACTTC.

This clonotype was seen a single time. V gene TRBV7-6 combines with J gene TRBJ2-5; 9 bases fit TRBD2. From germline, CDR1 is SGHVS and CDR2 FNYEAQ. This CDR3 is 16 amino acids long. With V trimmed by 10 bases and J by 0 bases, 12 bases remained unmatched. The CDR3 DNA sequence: TGTGCCAAGGATATAAAGCGGGAGGTCCACCAAGAGACCCAGTACTTC. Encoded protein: CAKDIKREVHQETQYF. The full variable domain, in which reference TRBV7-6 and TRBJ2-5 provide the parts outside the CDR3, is GAGVSQSPRYKVTKRGQDVALRCDPISGHVSLYWYRQALGQGPEFLTYFNYEAQQDKSGLPNDRFSAERPEGSISTLTIQRTEQRDSAMYRCAKDIKREVHQETQYFGPGTRLLVL.

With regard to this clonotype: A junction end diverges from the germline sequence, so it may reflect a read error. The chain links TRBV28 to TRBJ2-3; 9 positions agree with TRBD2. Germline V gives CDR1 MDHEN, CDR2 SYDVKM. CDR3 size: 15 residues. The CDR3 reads CVSSREREVQDTQYF. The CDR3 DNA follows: TGTGTCAGCAGCCGTGAGCGGGAGGTACAAGATACGCAGTATTTT.